The present entry profiles one T cell receptor (beta chain) with its context. Its recognized antigen is unknown. The record has no base qualities; no much larger clone is one base away. The sample carries other DNA sequences with the same CDR3. In total, fewer than 750 healthy bone marrow donors made up the cohort. At the time of sampling, all cohort members were nominally healthy, though unrecorded immune exposures were likely present. The donor was CMV seropositive and was included in the group of 300 or so seropositive cohort members. A peripheral blood sample was provided by each donor, and peripheral blood mononuclear cells were used for TCR beta sequencing. The Qiagen DNeasy Blood Extraction Kit was used to extract genomic DNA from the blood cell samples. This sample was included in a study of cytomegalovirus exposure and HLA in healthy donors (dated by TCRdb to between 2016 and 2019). Looking at the study overall: In an earlier analysis of 450 to 750 of the donors, around 300 Gb of sequence data and 100 million or so unique TCR beta sequences from 180 million or so T cells were reported. In the later analysis, no new phenotypic data were used to find candidate immune exposures; instead, reliance was placed on TCR beta sequences and their occurrence across donors. An earlier analysis of around 640 of the donors used high-throughput TCR beta sequencing to judge whether each TCR beta V gene segment behaved as functional or pseudogenic. An early release covering over 500 HLA-typed donors comprised 300 to 350 gigabases of sequencing data and tens of millions of unique TCR sequences. In a later analysis, previously published TCR beta repertoires from 550 to 700 donors were re-analyzed and high-resolution HLA genotyping was added so that TCR occurrence patterns could be studied. To predict cytomegalovirus infection status, the study brought together high-throughput TCR immunosequencing, statistical association of individual TCRs with disease status, and machine learning. Donor age, sex, ethnicity and CMV serostatus were compiled together with the repertoire data. Both class I and class II loci were covered by HLA typing, at four-digit resolution. The aim of the study was to test whether cataloging public T cell receptors could identify signatures of past pathogen exposure. All discovery cohort repertoires had been generated using a single sequencing platform. Typing coverage varied by locus: roughly 620-640 donors for A, B, C, DRB1 and DQB1; more than 500 for DQA1; nearly 610 for DPA1; roughly 450 for DPB1. Among about 410 genotyped donors of the cohort, an average of around 240,000 unique TCR beta nucleotide sequences was sequenced per donor, of which 15% to 20% were non-productive. In a later genetic analysis, genome-wide SNP genotypes for about 65% of the 666 donors were used, and that subset was treated as a discovery cohort. Along with the approximately 700-subject first cohort, a separate validation cohort of more than 90 different subjects was used. The T cell repertoires of roughly 660 subjects were profiled by immunosequencing and related to cytomegalovirus serostatus. Four or five DR-DQ haplotypes were treated as single units for association and clustering because of strong linkage in the cohort. Of the 300 to 450 genotyped donors, 81% were placed in the genetic ancestry cluster associated with self-reported Caucasian donors.

On the study overall, not on this receptor specifically: Most TCR sequences were seen in very few donors, while some public TCRs were found in many individuals. An association between a missense DCLRE1C variant and V-gene and J-gene trimming of TCR beta chains was found in a later genetic analysis and replicated in an independent cohort. Several of the top co-occurrence clusters appeared to be linked to parvovirus B19, influenza, CMV and Epstein-Barr virus, according to a later analysis. According to a later analysis, most CMV-associated TCR beta chains appeared to be HLA-restricted, and the HLA associations seemed to be driven largely by CMV exposure. In vitro tests confirmed that a few of the cytomegalovirus-associated TCR beta chains recognize cytomegalovirus antigens. A later analysis found that HLA-associated TCR beta chains were more clonally expanded and had lower generation probabilities than equally common non-associated chains. Presence/absence analyses assumed roughly uniform sequencing depth across donors, an assumption that may not hold. For the cohort, immune exposure information was limited to CMV serostatus. When HLA alleles, especially DR and DQ, strongly co-occurred, TCR associations were difficult to assign to individual alleles. Cytomegalovirus status was reported to be diagnosed by the classifier with high specificity and sensitivity in both the original and validation cohorts. A later genetic analysis reported fewer N-insertions in productive TCRs among donors in an Asian-associated ancestry cluster than the roughly 620-donor mean. A further reported finding was that TCR beta sequences accurately predicted the HLA-A and HLA-B alleles for most subjects in the first cohort. A cluster of highly shared sequence variants was judged likely to represent a technical artifact of the sequencing pipeline. Linkage disequilibrium might explain the correlated functional status among segregating V segments, but an unknown experimental factor could not be ruled out. A total of 150 to 200 TCR beta chains were listed by the study as associated with cytomegalovirus. An earlier analysis of roughly 570 of the donors showed that most TCR beta V segments appeared in productive rearrangements either about 87% or about 30% of the time, which broadly matched IMGT annotations. Because the 87-base-pair reads could not distinguish some IMGT-functional V segments, including TRBV6-2 and TRBV6-3, those segments were excluded. Because some donors lacked HLA typing at each locus, the association tests relied only on the typed subset. It was suggested by the authors that the approach could potentially be generalized to other disease states and immunological phenotypes. About 17 rarely observed V segments, including chromosome 9 orphons, were excluded from the earlier analysis of approximately 500 of the donors because counts were too low. According to a later analysis, TCR association rates differed among HLA loci, with DRB1 alleles showing the most associated TCRs and HLA-C alleles showing the fewest. This cohort had only TCR beta chains sequenced, and the lack of alpha or paired-chain data limited which features could be detected. At a false discovery rate of 0.05, a later analysis linked around 15,000 TCR beta sequences to specific HLA alleles.

The library was produced with the immunoSEQ multiplex PCR assay. The multiplex PCR relied on a mix of 60 forward primers for TCR Vbeta segments and 13 reverse primers for TCR Jbeta segments. The CDR3 region of rearranged TCR beta genes was amplified from genomic DNA by a multiplex PCR assay. Amplified TCR beta libraries were sequenced as 87-base-pair reads on the Illumina HiSeq System. Under the source paper's analysis protocol: A later analysis counted about 80 million unique TCR beta chains across the 700 or so repertoires, and some 11 million of these chains were shared by at least two donors. Raw reads were error-corrected and collapsed into unique sequences by a nearest-neighbor algorithm in which closely related sequences were merged to remove PCR and sequencing errors. CDR3 sequences were aligned to IMGT reference sequences to assign V, D and J gene segments. For a sequence to be retained, a match of at least six nucleotides was required to both a V gene segment and a J gene segment. Rearrangements were classified as productive when the CDR3 lacked stop codons and remained in frame with V and J, and all other rearrangements were classified as non-productive. CDR3 was defined by IMGT convention, running from the second conserved V-encoded cysteine to the conserved J-encoded phenylalanine. Sequences without an unambiguous match to a single V gene segment were excluded from the earlier analysis of a few hundred of the donors. In an earlier analysis of a few hundred of the donors, V segments were called functional above 56.7% productive rearrangements and were called segregating when the between-donor standard deviation exceeded 5%. A statistical classification framework was built to diagnose cytomegalovirus status from the catalog of TCR beta chain sequences. In a later analysis, V and J genes were assigned by comparing TCR nucleotide sequences against IMGT/GENE-DB human TR gene sequences. The TCRdist pipeline was used in a later analysis to assign CDR3 sequences and most-parsimonious VDJ recombination scenarios. In a later analysis, every TCR beta chain was defined by the combination of its CDR3 amino acid sequence and its V-gene family, and reads without a unique V-gene family were dropped. In a later analysis, some 600 highly shared, low-generation-probability nucleotide sequences were removed to address suspected cross-contamination and a sequencing artifact. A later analysis calculated a clonal expansion index for each public chain from normalized within-repertoire ranks of inferred template counts. In a later analysis, generation probabilities were computed using a VDJ recombination model fitted to out-of-frame rearrangements, and the results were checked against IGoR. In a later analysis, hypergeometric tests were used to score TCR-TCR, TCR-HLA and TCR-CMV co-occurrence, with a repertoire-size bias correction applied to TCR pairs. In a later analysis, false discovery rates were estimated by permuting HLA or CMV assignments 20 times. A later analysis grouped co-occurring TCRs with DBSCAN, adding TCRdist sequence similarity when clustering within HLA-allele-positive subsets. For co-occurrence clustering, repertoires with fewer than 30,000 or more than 120,000 public chains were excluded, along with roughly 5 repertoires with anomalous nucleotide sharing. The table comes from immuneACCESS by way of TCRdb, which keeps in-frame sequences with V and J called. Part of the clones is missing from these tables; in studies checked, under half for an unresolved V gene and the rest for unknown reasons. D and trimming come from the DNA, and the V and J calls and clone size come from that table. This sample gives tens of thousands of clones in total; around 70% of them show up just once. Around 6.4% of the sample comes from the top ten.

The CDR3 runs 13 amino acids, cysteine and phenylalanine included. CDR3 DNA only is kept here, 39 bases in frame from base 1. From the germline V gene, CDR1 is SGDLS and CDR2 is YYNGEE. Deletion took 0 bases off V and 5 bases off J, with a span of 8 bases between the germline ends. This clonotype was obtained from a woman in her fifties or sixties in good health and CMV-seropositive. The sequence links TRBV9 to TRBJ1-1; matching of 6 bases hints at TRBD1 as the D gene. The source material was PBMCs. In nucleotides, the sequence is TGTGCCAGCAGCGTAGGGGGGCGAACTGAAGCTTTCTTT. It translates to CASSVGGRTEAFF.